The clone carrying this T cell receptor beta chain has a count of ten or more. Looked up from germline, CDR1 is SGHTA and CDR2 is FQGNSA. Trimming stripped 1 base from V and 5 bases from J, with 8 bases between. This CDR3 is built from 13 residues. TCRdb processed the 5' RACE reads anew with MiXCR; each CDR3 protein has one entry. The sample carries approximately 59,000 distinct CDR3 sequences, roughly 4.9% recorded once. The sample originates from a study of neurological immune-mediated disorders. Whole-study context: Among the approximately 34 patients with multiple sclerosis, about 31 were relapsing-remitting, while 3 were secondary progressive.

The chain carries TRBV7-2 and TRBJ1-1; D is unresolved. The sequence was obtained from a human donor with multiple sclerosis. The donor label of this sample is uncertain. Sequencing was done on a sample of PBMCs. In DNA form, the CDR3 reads TGTGCCAGCAGCTTAGACCGGATAACTGAAGCTTTCTTT. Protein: CASSLDRITEAFF.